The present T cell receptor beta chain was sequenced within a study of shared clonotypes between healthy human individuals. Study conclusions and caveats: Between four donors, naive CD4 clonotypes were shared at a level of approximately 5%. The study's rarefaction showed incomplete sorted-subset sequencing despite large depth.

Terminally differentiated effector memory CD45RA+ cells were left out of the naive CD8 fraction, which was CD45RO-negative and positively selected for CCR7. Free of recent acute infections or vaccinations, the donors were healthy HIV-negative adults. The CDR3 extends over 18 amino acids. CDR1 and CDR2 from the germline V gene are MGHRA and YSYEKL. J gave up 6 bases and V 0 bases, and 5 bases lay outside the gene matches. In regard to this clone: Its matching antigen is unknown.

When replicate PCRs were run on sorted subsets, they used roughly 0.2 ug DNA, about 30,000 T cell genomes. Produced via immunoSEQ multiplex PCR; TCRdb's table is partial and in-frame only. Seen here are over 2 million clones, roughly 94% observed once, and the top ten hold around 1.1%. The sequence derives from a man aged 18 to 30 in good health. The sample was naive CD8+ T cells sorted from blood. The chain recombines TRBV4-1 with TRBJ2-2; the match to TRBD2 covers 15 bases. The CDR3 bases are TGCGCCAGCAGCCAAGAAAGGGGACTAGCGGGAGGAGCCGGGGAGCTGTTTTTT. Protein sequence: CASSQERGLAGGAGELFF.